Listed below are T cell receptor beta chains from one sample, sequenced in a study of beta chain features in type 1 diabetes. Assay: immunoSEQ multiplex PCR; the TCRdb copy retains only in-frame clones and omits some. The sample has approximately 300,000 clones, approximately 11% seen once. The sample taken for sequencing was naive CD4+ T cells from blood. These receptors were obtained from a woman younger than 45 in good health. The CDR3 runs from the conserved cysteine through the conserved F or W. Clone size is not always given. Where it is, it says once, few, many or a class for expanded clones.

CAWSPLLAGGKDTQYF	TRBV30	-
CASSPPTSGSGNEQFF	TRBV18	-
CATSGATGPYQPQHF	TRBV15	few
CASSPVDASGVTIYF	TRBV28	-
CASSFRRGENTGELFF	TRBV5-1	-
CASSPRRGQETQYF	TRBV27	-
CTSSQEPRGKADNEQFF	TRBV1	few
CASRQQVGANVLTF	TRBV19	-
CASSFVAGGQTDTQYF	TRBV7-3	-
CASSSYRGELFF	TRBV7-3	-
CASGTGGNNEQFF	TRBV28	few
CASSFPYRSRDTQYF	TRBV7-2	-
CASSPDLTGVPYNEQFF	TRBV9	-
CASSGRDRAGTGELFF	TRBV7-2	few
CASSPREDGGAFF	TRBV18	few
CASSQDNRRRVSETQYF	TRBV4-2	few
CASSAPDRVRETQYF	TRBV28	few
CASKRLAEYYEQYF	TRBV28	-
CAWTPTRGYTF	TRBV30	few
CASSQNQETQYF	TRBV5-4	-
CASSLGAAGTSTDTQYF	TRBV7-9	-
CASSELAGDSYEQYF	TRBV25-1	few
CSVQTSGTADTQYF	TRBV29-1	few
CASSYTVTGYEQYF	TRBV7-2	-
CASSRTSGRASGEQYF	TRBV4-2	-
CASSTPGTSGSLEQFF	TRBV28	few
CASSDRASGRAPDTQYF	TRBV6-4	few
CASSGGIARDETQYF	TRBV9	-
CASSLRLAGRTDTQYF	TRBV7-3	few
CASSLIGGSDSYEQYF	TRBV5-1	-
CASSLVVTGELFF	TRBV5-1	few
CASSLWPAGANYEQYF	TRBV27	-
CASKGRINYGYTF	TRBV7-2	-
CASSRFEQFF	TRBV28	few
CASSSGLAGSSDTQYF	TRBV7-2	-
CASSPPPGGDGYTF	TRBV18	-
CASSPPSGLNTEAFF	TRBV18	-
CSVESSGQGASYGYTF	TRBV29-1	few
CASSLGVWEGSGEAASTDTQYF	TRBV13	-
CASSQAPVSTDTQYF	TRBV4-2	-
CASSKREGPSEQYF	TRBV5-4	-
CASSVAPTSGGINEQFF	TRBV9	-
CASSEEAGEGRNEQFF	TRBV2	-
CASSLAAGTYEQYF	TRBV7-6	few
CASSSTQRGTVQQYF	TRBV7-9	few
CASSPTGLEQPQHF	TRBV19	few
CASSQDFSSGIPYEQYF	TRBV4-2	few
CASSLVGENTEAFF	TRBV5-1	-
CASSQRGGFEAFF	TRBV4-3	few
CASSYSSGRARETQYF	TRBV6-5	-
CASSPARDATEAFF	TRBV18	few
CASSQRRSASSYNEQFF	TRBV7-3	-